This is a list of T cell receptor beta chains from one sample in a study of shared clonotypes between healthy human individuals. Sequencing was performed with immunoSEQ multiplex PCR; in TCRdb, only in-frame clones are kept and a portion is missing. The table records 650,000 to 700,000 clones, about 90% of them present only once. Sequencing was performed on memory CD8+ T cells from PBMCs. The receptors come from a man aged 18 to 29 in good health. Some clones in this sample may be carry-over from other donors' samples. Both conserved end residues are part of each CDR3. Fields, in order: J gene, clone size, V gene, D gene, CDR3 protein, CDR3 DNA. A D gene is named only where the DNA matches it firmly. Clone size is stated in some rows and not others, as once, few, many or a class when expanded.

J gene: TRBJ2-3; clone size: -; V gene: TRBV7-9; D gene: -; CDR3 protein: CASSLSGDTTDTQYF; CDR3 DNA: TGTGCCAGCAGCTTAAGTGGGGACACCACAGATACGCAGTATTTT
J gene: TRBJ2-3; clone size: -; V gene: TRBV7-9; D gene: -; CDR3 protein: CASTFSGADTQYF; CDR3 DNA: TGTGCCAGCACCTTCAGTGGCGCAGATACGCAGTATTTT
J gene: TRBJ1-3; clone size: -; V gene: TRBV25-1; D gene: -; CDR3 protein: CASSFRDSGNTIYF; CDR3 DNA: TGTGCCAGCAGTTTCCGGGACTCTGGAAACACCATATATTTT
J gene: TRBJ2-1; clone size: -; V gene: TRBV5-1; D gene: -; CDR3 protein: CASSLAPSGGYNEQFF; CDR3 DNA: TGCGCCAGCAGCTTGGCCCCCTCCGGCGGATACAATGAGCAGTTCTTC
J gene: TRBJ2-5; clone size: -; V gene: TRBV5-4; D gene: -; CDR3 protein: CASSLRTDQETQYF; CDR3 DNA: TGTGCCAGCAGCCTTCGGACAGACCAAGAGACCCAGTACTTC
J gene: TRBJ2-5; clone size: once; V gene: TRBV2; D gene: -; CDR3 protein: CASSERVEETQYF; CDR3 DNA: TGTGCCAGCAGTGAAAGGGTGGAAGAGACCCAGTACTTC
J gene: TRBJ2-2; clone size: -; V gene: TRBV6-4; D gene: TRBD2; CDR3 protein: CASSDSASGDTGELFF; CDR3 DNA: TGTGCCAGCAGTGACTCTGCTAGCGGGGACACCGGGGAGCTGTTTTTT
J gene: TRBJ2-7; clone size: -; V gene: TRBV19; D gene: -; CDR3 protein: CASSIDPWAYEQYF; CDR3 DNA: TGTGCCAGTAGTATTGATCCCTGGGCCTACGAGCAGTACTTC
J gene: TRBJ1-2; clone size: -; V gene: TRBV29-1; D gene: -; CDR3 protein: CSVEDQVGYTF; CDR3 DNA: TGCAGCGTTGAAGATCAGGTTGGCTACACCTTC
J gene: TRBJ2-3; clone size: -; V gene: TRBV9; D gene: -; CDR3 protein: CASSTYLGDTQYF; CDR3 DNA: TGTGCCAGCAGCACTTACTTGGGAGATACGCAGTATTTT
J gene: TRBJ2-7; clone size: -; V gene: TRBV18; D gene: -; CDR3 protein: CASSTRDSGLNEQYF; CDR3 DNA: TGTGCCAGCTCAACAAGAGACAGCGGATTGAACGAGCAGTACTTC
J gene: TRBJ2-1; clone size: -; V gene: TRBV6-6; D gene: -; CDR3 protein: CASSSGRGDNEQFF; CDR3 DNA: TGTGCCAGCAGTTCTGGCAGGGGCGACAATGAGCAGTTCTTC
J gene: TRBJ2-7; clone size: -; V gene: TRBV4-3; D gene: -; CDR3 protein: CASSDKVTGQHEQYF; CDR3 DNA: TGCGCCAGCAGCGACAAGGTAACAGGGCAACACGAGCAGTACTTC
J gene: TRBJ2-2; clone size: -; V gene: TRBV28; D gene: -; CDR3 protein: CASSPPYPITNTGELFF; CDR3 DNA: TGTGCCAGCAGCCCCCCTTATCCGATCACAAACACCGGGGAGCTGTTTTTT
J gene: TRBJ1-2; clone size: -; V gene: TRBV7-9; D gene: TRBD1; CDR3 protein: CASSPPDRANYGYTF; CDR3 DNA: TGTGCCAGCAGCCCGCCGGACAGGGCTAACTATGGCTACACCTTC
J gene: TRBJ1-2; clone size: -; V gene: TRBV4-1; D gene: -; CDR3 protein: CASSQVSGYGTNYGYTF; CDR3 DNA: TGCGCCAGCAGCCAAGTTTCAGGCTACGGGACTAACTATGGCTACACCTTC
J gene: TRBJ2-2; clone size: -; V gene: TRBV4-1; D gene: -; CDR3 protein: CATYDGENTGELFF; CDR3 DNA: TGCGCCACCTACGATGGGGAGAACACCGGGGAGCTGTTTTTT
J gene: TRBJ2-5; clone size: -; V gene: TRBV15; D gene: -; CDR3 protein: CATSRGRWVGGGETQYF; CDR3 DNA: TGTGCCACCAGCAGGGGACGGTGGGTCGGAGGAGGAGAGACCCAGTACTTC
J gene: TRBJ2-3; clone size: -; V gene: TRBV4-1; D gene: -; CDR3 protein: CASSRLVEGTDTQYF; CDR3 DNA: TGCGCCAGCAGCCGTTTGGTGGAGGGCACAGATACGCAGTATTTT
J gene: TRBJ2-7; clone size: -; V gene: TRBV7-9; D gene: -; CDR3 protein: CASSSRGLGYEQYF; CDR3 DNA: TGTGCCAGCAGCTCCCGGGGCCTGGGGTACGAGCAGTACTTC
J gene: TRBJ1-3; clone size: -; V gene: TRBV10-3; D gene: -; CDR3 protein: CAINTADSTIHAGNTIYF; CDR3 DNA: TGTGCCATCAATACCGCGGACAGTACAATCCACGCTGGAAACACCATATATTTT
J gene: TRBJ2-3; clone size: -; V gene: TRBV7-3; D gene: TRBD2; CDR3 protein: CASSMGLAGLMDTQYF; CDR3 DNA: TGTGCCAGCAGCATGGGACTAGCGGGGCTTATGGATACGCAGTATTTT
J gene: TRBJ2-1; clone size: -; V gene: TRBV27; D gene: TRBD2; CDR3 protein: CASSLGRNSYNEQFF; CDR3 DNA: TGTGCCAGCAGTCTCGGGAGGAACTCCTACAATGAGCAGTTCTTC
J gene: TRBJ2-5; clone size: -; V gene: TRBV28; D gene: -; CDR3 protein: CASSFSGHLYQETQYF; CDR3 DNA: TGTGCCAGCAGTTTTTCGGGGCATTTGTACCAAGAGACCCAGTACTTC
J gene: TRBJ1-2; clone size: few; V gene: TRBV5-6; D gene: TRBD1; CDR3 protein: CASAGQGGYGYTF; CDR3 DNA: TGTGCCAGCGCTGGACAGGGTGGCTATGGCTACACCTTC
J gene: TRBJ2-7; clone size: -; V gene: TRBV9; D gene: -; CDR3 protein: CASSVATGREQYF; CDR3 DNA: TGTGCCAGCAGCGTAGCTACCGGGCGGGAGCAGTACTTC
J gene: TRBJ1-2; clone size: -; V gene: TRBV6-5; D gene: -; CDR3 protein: CASRTDRVEGYTF; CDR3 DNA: TGTGCCAGCAGAACGGACAGAGTAGAAGGCTACACCTTC
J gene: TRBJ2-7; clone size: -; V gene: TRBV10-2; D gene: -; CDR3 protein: CASSEGRPSYEQYF; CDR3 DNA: TGCGCCAGCAGTGAGGGGCGACCCTCCTACGAGCAGTACTTC
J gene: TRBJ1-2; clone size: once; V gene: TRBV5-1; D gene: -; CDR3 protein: CASSLRQGVGYTF; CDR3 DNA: TGCGCCAGCAGCTTGAGGCAGGGCGTTGGCTACACCTTC
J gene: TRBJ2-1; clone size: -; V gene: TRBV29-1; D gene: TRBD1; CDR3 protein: CSVRPGTGFHEQFF; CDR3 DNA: TGCAGCGTTCGACCAGGGACAGGGTTCCATGAGCAGTTCTTC
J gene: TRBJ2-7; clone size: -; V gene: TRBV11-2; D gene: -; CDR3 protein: CASSLEPREQYF; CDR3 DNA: TGTGCCAGCAGCTTAGAACCCCGCGAGCAGTACTTC
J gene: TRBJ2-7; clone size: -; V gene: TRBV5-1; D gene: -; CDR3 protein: CASSLEGGRAYEQYF; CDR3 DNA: TGCGCCAGCAGCTTGGAGGGCGGGCGAGCCTACGAGCAGTACTTC